The next 4 T cell receptor beta chains were all read from a single sample in a study of T cell responses to AZD1222 COVID-19 vaccine. Sequencing was performed with immunoSEQ multiplex PCR; in TCRdb, only in-frame clones are kept and a portion is missing. The repertoire consists of about 180,000 clones, with around nine tenths occurring once and the leading ten covering approximately 1.6%. Specimen: peripheral blood, collected on day 0 of AZD1222 vaccination. The receptors derive from an adult in good health.

This clone was seen a few times. The V and J genes are TRBV27 and TRBJ2-1; the match to TRBD2 covers 7 bases. There are 14 residues in the CDR3. Germline CDR1 and CDR2: MNHEY and SMNVEV (reference sequence). V lost 2 bases, J lost 8 bases, and 6 bases stayed unmatched. The DNA for the CDR3 is TGTGCCAGCAGTTTAGGCGGGAGAAGTTATGAGCAGTTCTTC. It is translated as CASSLGGRSYEQFF.

This rearrangement joins TRBV11-3 to TRBJ2-3; no clear D. Deletions cut 0 bases from V and 4 bases from J, with 2 bases between. The CDR3 contains 12 residues. Germline lookup yields CDR1 SGHNT and CDR2 YENEEA. CDR3 in amino acids: CASSLDPDTQYF. The CDR3 nucleotides are TGTGCCAGCAGCTTAGACCCAGATACGCAGTATTTT.

The chain recombines TRBV28 with TRBJ2-6; D gene unclear. CDR1 is MDHEN, CDR2 SYDVKM, per germline. The V end lost 5 bases, the J end lost 2 bases, and 7 bases lay between the germline ends. The CDR3 extends over 14 amino acids. Here the CDR3 DNA reads TGTGCCAGCAGTCAGGATCCTGGGGCCAACGTCCTGACTTTC. Translated: CASSQDPGANVLTF.

The chain has TRBV30 and TRBJ1-2; TRBD1 matches 7 bases. This CDR3 spans 14 amino acids. V lost 1 base to trimming and J lost 6 bases; unmatched junction nucleotides: 8. In germline, CDR1 is GTSNPN, CDR2 SVGIG (reference sequence). Here the CDR3 reads CAWSGRQGRDGYTF. CDR3 sequence (DNA): TGTGCCTGGAGTGGGAGACAGGGAAGGGATGGCTACACCTTC.